A single sample gave rise to the 21 T cell receptor beta chains below, sequenced in a study of regulatory T cells in long-lasting Graves disease. The time point denotes: newly diagnosed GD, antithyroid drugs for less than 3 months. After RNA was extracted from PBMCs, the TCR library was made from it. TCR beta libraries were built with iRepertoire HTBI primers and Arm-PCR of CDR3 regions. From the multiplex PCR reads, TCRdb called clonotypes with MiXCR, one entry per CDR3 protein. The sample includes 350,000 to 550,000 distinct CDR3 sequences, 13% to 15% of them seen just once. This same sample was also taken into another study, of T cells in Graves' hyperthyroidism and ophthalmopathy.

The sequencing here drew on peripheral blood mononuclear cells (PBMCs), taken at new diagnosis, from a patient treated with antithyroid drugs. The origin of the receptors is a woman aged 50 to 65 with Graves disease.

This chain connects TRBV28 to TRBJ2-6; 8 bases are a match to TRBD1. The CDR3 runs to 17 residues. Losses at the gene ends were 6 bases for V and 2 bases for J; bases not matched to a gene: 9. Germline V gives CDR1 MDHEN, CDR2 SYDVKM. The CDR3, as DNA: TGTGCCAGCAGCTTTGGACAGGGTATGGCTGGGGCCAACGTCCTGACTTTC. Protein product: CASSFGQGMAGANVLTF.

This clonotype was counted ten times or more. V and J are TRBV2 and TRBJ2-7, with D possibly being TRBD1 (6 bases). The V end lost 8 bases, the J end lost 5 bases, and 13 bases lay between the germline ends. Germline assignment: CDR1 SNHLY and CDR2 FYNNEI. The CDR3 is 12 amino acids. Written as DNA, the CDR3 is TGTGCCAGCCGCCAGGACAGCGACGAGCAGTACTTC. Its translation: CASRQDSDEQYF.

This clonotype was recorded many times. The chain couples TRBV5-1 to TRBJ1-1; D is unresolved. V was trimmed by 3 bases and J by 2 bases, leaving 14 bases between them. CDR1 is SGHRS, CDR2 YFSETQ, per germline. This CDR3 has 15 residues. CDR3 nucleotide sequence: TGCGCCAGCAGCTCCGCCCGGTTGGGCAACACTGAAGCTTTCTTT. It translates to CASSSARLGNTEAFF.

This clonotype came up many times. The chain uses TRBV11-1 and TRBJ2-7, with a possible D match to TRBD2 (6 bases). This CDR3 comprises 16 residues. The V gene's germline CDR1 is SGHAT and CDR2 FQDESV (reference sequence). The V and J ends lost 4 bases and 0 bases respectively, with 16 bases between them. CDR3 in amino acids: CASSSRGTGTSYEQYF. CDR3 DNA: TGTGCCAGCAGCTCCCGGGGGACGGGGACCTCCTACGAGCAGTACTTC.

This clonotype appeared many times. The chain couples TRBV7-2 to TRBJ2-7, with TRBD2 identical over 7 bases. There are 14 residues in the CDR3. Per germline, CDR1 SGHTA and CDR2 FQGNSA. V lost 7 bases, J lost 2 bases, and 8 bases stayed unmatched. The CDR3 DNA is TGTGCCAGCAACCCTGGGGGGGTGACCTACGAGCAGTACTTC. Protein sequence: CASNPGGVTYEQYF.

This clonotype was detected ten times or more. This chain connects TRBV12-5 to TRBJ2-1; 13 bases align to TRBD2. Germline CDR1 LGHNT, CDR2 FRNRAP. Trimming removed 1 base from V and 8 bases from J; junction bases left unmatched: 11. The CDR3 length is 18 residues. CDR3 protein: CASGLGITSGRGLDEQFF. In DNA, the CDR3 is TGTGCTAGTGGTTTGGGCATAACTAGCGGGAGGGGTTTGGATGAGCAGTTCTTC.

This clonotype was counted at least ten times. This chain links TRBV6-1 with TRBJ1-1, with a weak D call TRBD1 (5 bases). The V end lost 2 bases, the J end lost 5 bases, and 12 bases lay between the germline ends. The germline gives CDR1 MNHNS, CDR2 SASEGT. The CDR3 has 14 amino acids. CDR3 coding DNA: TGTGCCAGCAGTGAACAGGGTTTATGGACTGAAGCTTTCTTT. Translating it yields CASSEQGLWTEAFF.

This clonotype was seen at least ten times. The chain combines TRBV6-5 with TRBJ2-3; 7 bases fit TRBD2. The germline CDR1 and CDR2 sequences are MNHEY and SVGAGI. Germline trimming cut 3 bases from V and 2 bases from J; bases unmatched to any gene: 8. The CDR3 totals 16 residues. The CDR3 coding sequence is TGTGCCAGCAGTTATTCGCTAGCGGAGCCCACAGATACGCAGTATTTT. This sequence encodes CASSYSLAEPTDTQYF.

As concerns this clonotype: At one end the junction does not follow the germline gene, possibly because of a read error. The V and J genes are TRBV4-2 and TRBJ2-1; the D call may be TRBD1 or TRBD2 (5 bases each). The CDR3 totals 13 residues. The V gene's germline CDR1 is LGHNA and CDR2 YNFKEQ. As DNA, the CDR3 is TGTGCCAGCGGCCATACCACCGGGACCGAGCAGTTCTTC. Its translation: CASGHTTGTEQFF.

Only a few counts were recorded for this clonotype. V is TRBV3-1 and J is TRBJ2-7, with TRBD2 matching over 14 bases. The CDR3 runs to 17 residues. From germline, CDR1 is LGHDT and CDR2 YNNKEL (reference sequence). With V trimmed by 4 bases and J by 6 bases, 11 bases remained unmatched. CDR3 sequence (DNA): TGTGCCAGCAGCCGCGGACTAGCGGGGGGCTCCTTAAGCGAGCAGTACTTC. Translating gives CASSRGLAGGSLSEQYF.

V usage is TRBV6-1 and J usage is TRBJ1-1, with a weak D call TRBD1 (6 bases). V lost 5 bases, J lost 7 bases, and 17 bases lay in between. The V gene's germline CDR1 is MNHNS and CDR2 SASEGT. CDR3 length: 14 residues. The CDR3 reads CASSREQGNYEAFF. In nucleotides, the CDR3 is TGTGCCAGCAGTCGGGAACAGGGAAATTATGAAGCTTTCTTT.

There are a few counts of this clonotype. The V call is TRBV5-8, the J call TRBJ1-4, with 8 bases lining up with TRBD1. Germline-derived CDR1 and CDR2 are SGHTS and YDEGEE. There are 18 residues in the CDR3. Trimming at V came to 4 bases and at J to 0 bases, leaving 11 bases not matched to a gene. The CDR3 reads CASSPGQEYTATNEKLFF. The CDR3 coding sequence is TGTGCCAGCAGCCCGGGACAGGAATATACTGCAACTAATGAAAAACTGTTTTTT.

In this sample, this clonotype turned up many times. This chain connects TRBV28 to TRBJ2-2; possibly TRBD1 or TRBD2 for D (5 bases each). In germline, CDR1 is MDHEN, CDR2 SYDVKM. This CDR3 comprises 15 residues. V lost 8 bases to trimming and J lost 8 bases, with 21 bases between them. CDR3 protein: CASSAAAGAEGELFF. CDR3 bases: TGTGCCAGCTCCGCCGCCGCCGGGGCAGAGGGGGAGCTGTTTTTT.

This clonotype came up a few times. The V call is TRBV6-9, the J call TRBJ2-7; tentative D call: TRBD1 (6 bases). Germline loops: CDR1 MNHGY, CDR2 SVAAGI. This CDR3 has 17 amino acids. The V end lost 3 bases, the J end lost 4 bases, and 22 bases lay between the germline ends. For the CDR3, the DNA is TGTGCCAGCAGTTACTCCTCCACAGGGTTCGGCTCTTACGAGCAGTACTTC. Its protein is CASSYSSTGFGSYEQYF.

This clonotype was observed at least ten times. J is TRBJ2-5 and V is TRBV6-5; weak D call: TRBD2 (5 bases). Germline V gene sequence: CDR1 MNHEY, CDR2 SVGAGI. The V and J ends lost 2 bases and 4 bases respectively, with 8 bases between them. The CDR3 is 13 residues long. CDR3 sequence reads: CASSYRELETQYF. The CDR3 DNA sequence: TGTGCCAGCAGTTACAGGGAGCTAGAGACCCAGTACTTC.

The chain is built from TRBV9 and TRBJ1-3, with unresolved D. The V end lost 5 bases, the J end lost 0 bases, and 12 bases lay between the germline ends. This CDR3 comprises 15 residues. The germline gives CDR1 SGDLS, CDR2 YYNGEE. Here the CDR3 DNA reads TGTGCCAGCAGTGCGGACGTCTACTCTGGAAACACCATATATTTT. It codes for CASSADVYSGNTIYF.

V gene TRBV7-9 combines with J gene TRBJ2-5, with TRBD2 identical over 12 bases. V lost 5 bases, J lost 2 bases, and 3 bases stayed unmatched. Germline V gives CDR1 SEHNR, CDR2 FQNEAQ (reference sequence). The CDR3 loop spans 15 amino acids. CDR3 nucleotide sequence: TGTGCCAGCAGCCCTAGCGGGAGGGGGCAAGAGACCCAGTACTTC. Translation gives CASSPSGRGQETQYF.

In this sample, this clonotype turned up a few times. The chain carries TRBV20-1 and TRBJ2-2, with 10 bases that match TRBD1. V shed 0 bases, J shed 5 bases, and the junction held 6 bases outside the gene matches. This CDR3 is built from 16 residues. Germline CDR1 is DFQATT and CDR2 is SNEGSKA (reference sequence). The CDR3 here is CSARDRRQGATGELFF. The CDR3 nucleotides read TGCAGTGCTAGAGATCGGAGACAGGGGGCGACCGGGGAGCTGTTTTTT.

This clonotype was detected ten times or more. The rearrangement joins TRBV28 to TRBJ2-3, with TRBD2 matching over 10 bases. CDR1 and CDR2 from the germline V gene are MDHEN and SYDVKM. J was trimmed by 5 bases and V by 5 bases; bases with no gene match: 7. The CDR3 runs 15 residues. CDR3 in amino acids: CASSPSGRGKDTQYF. CDR3 in DNA: TGTGCCAGCAGTCCTAGCGGGAGAGGTAAAGATACGCAGTATTTT. The whole variable domain, filled in from reference TRBV28 and TRBJ2-3, reads DVKVTQSSRYLVKRTGEKVFLECVQDMDHENMFWYRQDPGLGLRLIYFSYDVKMKEKGDIPEGYSVSREKKERFSLILESASTNQTSMYLCASSPSGRGKDTQYFGPGTRLTVL.

This clonotype was detected many times. This chain links TRBV12-3 or TRBV12-4 with TRBJ1-2, with D possibly matching TRBD1 (5 bases). CDR3 length: 14 amino acids. V was cut by 6 bases and J by 1 base, with 12 bases left in between. CDR3 nucleotides: TGTGCCAGCAGCTTGGGGGATCATAACTATGGCTACACCTTC. Residues: CASSLGDHNYGYTF.

The sample holds a few counts of this clonotype. The rearrangement joins TRBV4-2 to TRBJ1-3; D not resolved. The ends were cut back, 0 bases at V and 0 bases at J, with 9 bases in the middle. Germline V gene sequence: CDR1 LGHNA, CDR2 YNFKEQ. This CDR3 contains 16 residues. As DNA, the CDR3 is TGTGCCAGCAGCCAAGAAAGGACCAGCTCTGGAAACACCATATATTTT. This sequence encodes CASSQERTSSGNTIYF.